These 30 T cell receptor beta chains originate from one sample sequenced in a study of T cell repertoires in cytomegalovirus infection. TCRdb re-called the reads through MiXCR, storing one row per CDR3 protein. The data show about 250,000 distinct CDR3 sequences, roughly 6.5% seen once. Sequenced material: PBMCs. These receptors were taken from a human donor in good health (CMV status not recorded). Some clones in this sample may be carry-over from other donors' samples.

This clonotype was counted at least ten times. The rearrangement links TRBV6-2 or TRBV6-3 to TRBJ2-7; 9 bases map to TRBD2. V lost 4 bases to trimming and J lost 3 bases; unmatched junction nucleotides: 7. The CDR3 has 15 amino acids. Germline values: CDR1 MNHEY, CDR2 SVGEGT. This CDR3 is CASSSVAGAFYEQYF. As DNA, the CDR3 is TGTGCCAGCAGTTCCGTAGCGGGGGCCTTCTACGAGCAGTACTTC.

The chain links TRBV2 to TRBJ2-2; D is possibly TRBD2 (7 bases). The V and J ends lost 5 bases and 5 bases respectively, with 18 bases between them. Germline lookup yields CDR1 SNHLY and CDR2 FYNNEI. This CDR3 region has 16 residues. CDR3 protein: CASSFVGGPATGELFF. Here the CDR3 DNA reads TGTGCCAGCAGTTTCGTGGGGGGGCCCGCAACCGGGGAGCTGTTTTTT.

This clonotype was counted at least ten times. J is TRBJ2-7 and V is TRBV20-1, with 9 bases aligning to TRBD1. In germline, CDR1 is DFQATT, CDR2 SNEGSKA (reference sequence). The CDR3 spans 14 residues. Trimming cost V 2 bases and J 7 bases; bases outside gene matches: 9. This CDR3 is CSARPRDREAEQYF. CDR3 DNA: TGCAGTGCTAGACCTAGGGACAGGGAAGCGGAGCAGTACTTC.

There are many counts of this clonotype. The rearrangement uses TRBV12-3 or TRBV12-4 and TRBJ1-4, with 7 bases that match TRBD1. With 3 bases clipped from V and 5 bases from J, the junction kept 18 bases outside the gene matches. The CDR3 loop spans 19 amino acids. The CDR3 DNA follows: TGTGCCAGCAGTTTCCTACCTCCCGGGACAGCGGATTTGAATGAAAAACTGTTTTTT. Translated: CASSFLPPGTADLNEKLFF.

This clonotype was seen repeatedly, ten times or more. This rearrangement joins TRBV29-1 to TRBJ2-3, with D perhaps matching TRBD1 or TRBD2 (6 bases each). The V gene's germline CDR1 is SQVTM and CDR2 ANQGSEA. The germline V and J ends were trimmed by 4 bases and 2 bases, with 13 bases remaining between them. The CDR3 covers 14 residues. The CDR3 sequence: CSVASGAPTDTQYF. CDR3 nucleotides: TGCAGCGTTGCTTCGGGGGCCCCCACAGATACGCAGTATTTT.

This clonotype was seen only a few times. The V call is TRBV5-1, the J call TRBJ1-1; 8 bases are a match to TRBD1. Germline V gives CDR1 SGHRS, CDR2 YFSETQ. The CDR3 covers 14 residues. The V and J ends lost 3 bases and 4 bases, in that order; junction bases with no gene match: 5. The CDR3 region has the DNA TGCGCCAGCAGCTGGATGCAGGGGGCCACTGAAGCTTTCTTT. Its translation is CASSWMQGATEAFF.

This clonotype has ten or more counts. The chain employs TRBV2 and TRBJ2-1; D gene uncertain. CDR1 and CDR2 from the germline V gene are SNHLY and FYNNEI. The V end was cut by 10 bases, the J end by 5 bases, with 6 bases between. The CDR3 spans 10 residues. CDR3 coding DNA: TGTGCCAACCTACACAATGAGCAGTTCTTC. Residues: CANLHNEQFF.

This clonotype was counted a few times. The CDR3 reads CASAPSTDTQYF. The CDR3 nucleotides are TGTGCCAGCGCCCCCAGCACAGATACGCAGTATTTT. This rearrangement joins TRBV5-5 to TRBJ2-3; D is uncertain. CDR3 length: 12 amino acids. Germline V gene data show CDR1 as SGHKS and CDR2 as YYEKEE (reference sequence). V gave up 7 bases and J gave up 0 bases, with 6 bases separating them.

This clonotype was seen at least ten times. The V call is TRBV6-1, the J call TRBJ1-2; a weak D match, TRBD1 (5 bases). V gave up 6 bases and J gave up 7 bases, with 15 bases separating them. This CDR3 contains 13 residues. Germline V gene lookup returns CDR1 MNHNS and CDR2 SASEGT. This chain's CDR3 is CASRPTGTGGYTF. CDR3 coding DNA: TGTGCCAGCAGGCCAACCGGGACCGGTGGCTACACCTTC.

This clonotype was found many times. The rearrangement uses TRBV7-6 and TRBJ2-1; the match to TRBD2 covers 9 bases. V lost 2 bases and J lost 0; bases outside the gene matches: 5. The CDR3 is 17 amino acids. CDR1 SGHVS and CDR2 FNYEAQ come from the germline V gene. The CDR3 bases are TGTGCCAGCAGCTTATTAGCGGGGGCGAGCTCCTACAATGAGCAGTTCTTC. Its translation: CASSLLAGASSYNEQFF.

The sample holds a few counts of this clonotype. The V gene is TRBV23-1, the J gene TRBJ1-1, with TRBD1 as a possible D gene (5 bases). TRBV23-1 counts as an open reading frame of uncertain function. The length of the CDR3 is 13 residues. The V and J ends lost 6 bases and 7 bases respectively, with 15 bases between them. The CDR3 DNA reads as TGCGCCAGCAGACCCCCCTACAGGAGTGAAGCTTTCTTT. Protein: CASRPPYRSEAFF.

This clonotype was counted many times. The chain employs TRBV20-1 and TRBJ1-4; D ambiguous. The germline CDR1 and CDR2 sequences are DFQATT and SNEGSKA (reference sequence). This CDR3 comprises 15 residues. Between the trimmed V and J ends, which lost 0 bases and 6 bases, there was a span of 14 bases. This CDR3 reads CSARDLSKDYEKLFF. The CDR3 DNA reads as TGCAGTGCTAGAGATCTGAGTAAGGATTATGAAAAACTGTTTTTT.

The chain is built from TRBV29-1 and TRBJ2-5; D may be TRBD1 or TRBD2 (5 bases each). Trimming stripped 0 bases from V and 9 bases from J, with 14 bases between. Germline loops: CDR1 SQVTM, CDR2 ANQGSEA. The CDR3 runs 13 residues. CDR3 DNA sequence: TGCAGCGTTGAAGAAGGGGTAGGAGGCCCCCAGTACTTC. Amino acid sequence: CSVEEGVGGPQYF. Supplemented by reference TRBV29-1 and TRBJ2-5, the full variable domain reads SAVISQKPSRDICQRGTSLTIQCQVDSQVTMMFWYRQQPGQSLTLIATANQGSEATYESGFVIDKFPISRPNLTFSTLTVSNMSPEDSSIYLCSVEEGVGGPQYFGPGTRLLVL.

This clonotype showed up many times. The chain joins TRBV6-5 to TRBJ2-1; the D is unclear. The CDR3 is 15 amino acids. V was trimmed by 2 bases and J by 7 bases, leaving 15 bases between them. Germline CDR1 is MNHEY and CDR2 is SVGAGI. The CDR3 nucleotides read TGTGCCAGCAGTTACGGGTATGGGGATAGGAATGAGCAGTTCTTC. Translated, it gives CASSYGYGDRNEQFF.

This clonotype was detected ten times or more. CDR3 amino acids: CASSQGQGAMNTEAFF. CDR3 nucleotides: TGTGCCAGCAGCCAAGGGCAGGGGGCCATGAACACTGAAGCTTTCTTT. The chain joins TRBV14 to TRBJ1-1; 8 bases are shared with TRBD1. There are 16 residues in the CDR3. Germline loops: CDR1 SGHDN, CDR2 FVKESK. The V gene end was trimmed by 1 base and the J gene end by 0 bases; junction bases not matched to a gene: 4.

In its sample, this clonotype was seen many times. This chain joins TRBV6-2 or TRBV6-3 and TRBJ1-5, with D possibly matching TRBD1 (5 bases). The CDR3 loop spans 14 amino acids. Germline V lookup: CDR1 MNHEY, CDR2 SVGEGT. The V gene lost 0 bases and the J gene lost 7 bases, with 10 bases spanning the gap. The chain's CDR3 is CASSYSNRGQPQHF. The CDR3 nucleotides are TGTGCCAGCAGTTACTCGAACCGGGGCCAGCCCCAGCATTTT.

This clonotype was counted many times. J is TRBJ2-7 and V is TRBV7-2; D may match TRBD1 or TRBD2 (6 bases each). This CDR3 contains 15 residues. CDR1 SGHTA and CDR2 FQGNSA come from the germline V gene. Trimming took 5 bases from V and 0 from J, leaving 14 bases between them. This CDR3 is CASSQQGTGSYEQYF. As DNA, the CDR3 is TGTGCCAGCAGCCAGCAGGGGACTGGCTCCTACGAGCAGTACTTC.

This clonotype was found many times. The rearrangement links TRBV5-4 to TRBJ2-5, with 10 bases matching TRBD1. V shed 0 bases, J shed 5 bases, and the junction held 4 bases outside the gene matches. The CDR3 is 15 residues long. Germline assignment: CDR1 SGHNT and CDR2 YYREEE (reference sequence). Here the CDR3 DNA reads TGTGCCAGCAGCTTGGCCGGGACAGGGGTGGAGACCCAGTACTTC. This translates into CASSLAGTGVETQYF.

Ten or more counts support this clonotype. V and J are TRBV7-8 and TRBJ1-2; 10 bases line up with TRBD1. V shed 4 bases and J 4 bases; nucleotides not matched to a gene: 9. The germline V gene has CDR1 SGHVS and CDR2 FQNEAQ. The CDR3 spans 16 residues. The DNA for the CDR3 is TGTGCCAGCAGCTGGGACAGGGGCGCAAGCCTCTATGGCTACACCTTC. It translates to CASSWDRGASLYGYTF.

This clonotype was recorded a few times. This chain joins TRBV7-9 and TRBJ2-1, with 14 nucleotides matching TRBD2. This CDR3 region has 19 residues. The V segment lost 5 bases and the J segment 5 bases; nucleotides outside the gene matches: 14. Germline loops: CDR1 SEHNR, CDR2 FQNEAQ (reference sequence). In DNA form, the CDR3 reads TGTGCCAGCAGCCCACTGACTAGCGGGGGGGCCTGGGGGCACAATGAGCAGTTCTTC. This sequence encodes CASSPLTSGGAWGHNEQFF.

This clonotype appeared many times. The chain employs TRBV28 and TRBJ1-2, with D perhaps matching TRBD1 (5 bases). This CDR3 is built from 15 residues. Germline values: CDR1 MDHEN, CDR2 SYDVKM. The V end lost 3 bases, the J end lost 4 bases, and 15 bases lay between the germline ends. DNA for the CDR3: TGTGCCAGCAGTTTCGGTACGAGGGGACCCTATGGCTACACCTTC. It codes for CASSFGTRGPYGYTF.

This clonotype occurred many times. The chain combines TRBV7-2 with TRBJ2-7; the match to TRBD2 covers 11 bases. V dropped 5 bases and J dropped 2; count of bases not matched to a gene: 5. There are 15 residues in the CDR3. Germline-derived CDR1 and CDR2 are SGHTA and FQGNSA. The CDR3 DNA follows: TGTGCCAGCAGCCCATTTAGCGGGGGGGCCTACGAGCAGTACTTC. Translating gives CASSPFSGGAYEQYF. The full variable domain, in which reference TRBV7-2 and TRBJ2-7 provide the parts outside the CDR3, is GAGVSQSPSNKVTEKGKDVELRCDPISGHTALYWYRQSLGQGLEFLIYFQGNSAPDKSGLPSDRFSAERTGGSVSTLTIQRTQQEDSAVYLCASSPFSGGAYEQYFGPGTRLTVT.

At least ten counts were recorded for this clonotype. The rearrangement links TRBV28 to TRBJ1-6; D is uncertain. Germline V gives CDR1 MDHEN, CDR2 SYDVKM. Trimming took off 0 bases at V and 7 bases at J, with 7 bases between the two ends. This CDR3 contains 14 residues. CDR3 in DNA: TGTGCCAGCAGTTTATGGCAGACAAATTCACCCCTCCACTTT. Its protein product is CASSLWQTNSPLHF.

In DNA form, the CDR3 reads TGCAGTGCTGGGACAGGACTGGGCACAGATACGCAGTATTTT. Encoded protein: CSAGTGLGTDTQYF. This chain uses TRBV20-1 with TRBJ2-3; 8 bases are shared with TRBD1. V trimming: 5 bases; J trimming: 1 base; junction bases outside the gene matches: 5. Germline CDR1 and CDR2: DFQATT and SNEGSKA (reference sequence). The CDR3 length is 14 residues.

This clonotype was observed at least ten times. This chain joins TRBV7-2 and TRBJ2-3; D perhaps matches TRBD1 (5 bases). Trimming left V 1 base short and J 2 bases short, with 10 bases between. The CDR3 has 15 residues. Germline CDR1 reads SGHTA; CDR2 reads FQGNSA. CDR3 loop: CASSLDPTDTDTQYF. Here the CDR3 DNA reads TGTGCCAGCAGCTTAGACCCGACAGACACAGATACGCAGTATTTT.

This clonotype was found a few times. The rearrangement joins TRBV30 to TRBJ1-2, with TRBD1 matching 9 bases. Germline assignment: CDR1 GTSNPN and CDR2 SVGIG (reference sequence). The ends lost 0 bases at V and 14 bases at J; junction bases unmatched: 7. The CDR3 has 12 amino acids. The CDR3 region is CAWSVQGAAKTF. As DNA, the CDR3 is TGTGCCTGGAGTGTACAGGGGGCTGCCAAGACCTTC.

Ten or more counts support this clonotype. The rearrangement joins TRBV20-1 to TRBJ1-1; no clear D. Germline-derived CDR1 and CDR2 are DFQATT and SNEGSKA (reference sequence). The CDR3 is 12 amino acids. Trimming stripped 2 bases from V and 1 base from J, with 5 bases between. CDR3 nucleotide sequence: TGCAGTGCTAGAAATGAGAACACTGAAGCTTTCTTT. This codes for CSARNENTEAFF.

At least ten counts were recorded for this clonotype. The V and J genes are TRBV15 and TRBJ1-5, with TRBD1 matching 9 bases. The germline CDR1 and CDR2 sequences are LNHNV and YYDKDF (reference sequence). V was clipped by 4 bases and J by 3 bases; unmatched bases: 7. The CDR3 is 16 amino acids. CDR3 in amino acids: CATSIPGTGNNQPQHF. DNA for the CDR3: TGTGCCACCAGCATTCCCGGGACAGGGAACAATCAGCCCCAGCATTTT.

This clonotype was recorded at least ten times. The genes are TRBV20-1 and TRBJ2-7; 8 bases map to TRBD2. Germline V CDR1 and CDR2: DFQATT, SNEGSKA (reference sequence). CDR3 length equals 13 residues. Trimming at V came to 5 bases and at J to 0 bases, leaving 3 bases not matched to a gene. The DNA of the CDR3 is TGCAGTGCTCCGGGACTAGACTCCTACGAGCAGTACTTC. Protein: CSAPGLDSYEQYF.

Ten or more counts support this clonotype. The genes are TRBV30 and TRBJ1-6; D unresolved. Germline V gene lookup returns CDR1 GTSNPN and CDR2 SVGIG (reference sequence). Trimming left V 3 bases short and J 7 bases short, with 16 bases between. CDR3 length equals 15 residues. The CDR3 bases are TGTGCCTGGAGGGTCTACGTCCCGCCGAATTCACCCCTCCACTTT. Translation gives CAWRVYVPPNSPLHF. Based on the CDR3 plus reference TRBV30 and TRBJ1-6, the full variable domain is SQTIHQWPATLVQPVGSPLSLECTVEGTSNPNLYWYRQAAGRGLQLLFYSVGIGQISSEVPQNLSASRPQDRQFILSSKKLLLSDSGFYLCAWRVYVPPNSPLHFGNGTRLTVT.